This T cell receptor beta chain was retrieved from a study of molecular identifiers for immune sequencing clone quantification. General study points: In cases of identical TCR molecules sharing a barcode, highly expanded clone sizes could be underestimated.

Germline loops: CDR1 MNHNS, CDR2 SASEGT. Trimming stripped 7 bases from V and 3 bases from J, with 19 bases between. The CDR3 runs to 15 residues. The CD8+CD4-CCR7+CD45RA+ phenotype defined the sorted naive CD8 T cells. There are many counts of this clonotype. The target antigen is unknown. Generation of bulk TCR libraries relied on previously described methods and listed TCR primers. TCRdb itself ran the PCR reads through MiXCR, one entry per CDR3 protein. The sample has 45,000 to 65,000 distinct CDR3 sequences; under 30% are singletons. This rearrangement joins TRBV6-1 to TRBJ2-7, with D hard to call. This TCR derives from a human donor in good health. Some libraries in this study had Jurkat cell RNA spiked in. Material for sequencing was naive CD8+ T cells from blood, with Jurkat cell RNA spiked in. Regarding subset: FACS-sorted CD8+CD4-CCR7+CD45RA+ naive T cells. In DNA, the CDR3 is TGTGCCAGCATAATTCTGCCAAACAAGGGCTACGAGCAGTACTTC. Its translation is CASIILPNKGYEQYF.